This T cell receptor (beta chain) was sequenced in a study of T cell repertoires and Cas9 in healthy adults. Study summary: SpCas9-reactive CD4 and CD8 T cells were characterized for potency, cytotoxicity and lineage.

This clone was seen once. No antigen is known for it. V lost 2 bases and J lost 6, with 3 bases in between. The CDR3 has 11 residues. In germline, CDR1 is SNHLY, CDR2 FYNNEI. Profiling relied on immunoSEQ multiplex PCR, and the TCRdb table lists in-frame clones only, not all of them. The table records approximately 14,000 clones, around nine tenths of them present only once. Study conclusions and caveats: In vitro, SpCas9-reactive Tregs were reported to curb effector T cell proliferation and function.

Sequencing was carried out using Tregs (CD4+, CD25+, CD127-, CD137-, CD154-) from PBMCs; culture status not recorded. The clonotype was recovered from a human donor in good health. The chain is built from TRBV2 and TRBJ2-3; D remains unclear. CDR3 coding DNA: TGTGCCAGCAGTGAACAGGATACGCAGTATTTT. This translates into CASSEQDTQYF.